This T cell receptor (beta chain) is from a study of T cell responses to AZD1222 COVID-19 vaccine. General study findings and limits: A reported finding is that nearly half of spike-specific TCRs target unmutated variant regions. Clonal diversity may have been underestimated in mostly white British donors. Just six AZD1222 recipients were seropositive at baseline.

About this clone: The antigen remains undetermined.

Trimming took 6 bases from V and 1 from J, leaving 10 bases between them. This CDR3 region has 15 residues. Germline assignment: CDR1 SNHLY and CDR2 FYNNEI. TCRdb's table, derived via immunoSEQ multiplex PCR, lists solely in-frame clones and lacks some. The table shows some 83,000 clones, with around nine tenths occurring only once. The rearrangement joins TRBV2 to TRBJ2-6; D unclear. The source is an adult who received the AZD1222 COVID-19 vaccine. Material: peripheral blood, obtained 28 days after the second AZD1222 dose. This CDR3 is CASRPYASGANVLTF. CDR3 DNA: TGTGCCAGCAGACCCTATGCGTCTGGGGCCAACGTCCTGACTTTC.